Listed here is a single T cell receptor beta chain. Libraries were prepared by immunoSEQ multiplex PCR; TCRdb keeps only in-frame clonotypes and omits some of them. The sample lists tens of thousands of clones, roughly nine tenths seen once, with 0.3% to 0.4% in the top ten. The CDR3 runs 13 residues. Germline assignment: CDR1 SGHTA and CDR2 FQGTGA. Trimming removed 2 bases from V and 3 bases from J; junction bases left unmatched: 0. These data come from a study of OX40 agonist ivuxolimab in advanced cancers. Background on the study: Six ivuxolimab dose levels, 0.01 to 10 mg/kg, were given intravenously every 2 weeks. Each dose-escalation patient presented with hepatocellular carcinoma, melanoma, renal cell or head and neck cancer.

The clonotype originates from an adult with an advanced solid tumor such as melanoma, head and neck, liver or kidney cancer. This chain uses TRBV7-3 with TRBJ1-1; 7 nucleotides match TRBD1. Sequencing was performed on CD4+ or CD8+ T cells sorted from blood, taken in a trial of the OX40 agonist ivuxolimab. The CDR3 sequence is CASSLDRDTEAFF. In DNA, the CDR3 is TGTGCCAGCAGCTTAGACAGGGACACTGAAGCTTTCTTT.